The T cell receptor beta chain described here comes from a study of Ad26.COV2.S vaccination and SARS-CoV-2 variants. The overall study: Ad26.COV2.S, an intramuscular injection, was given once or twice 56 days apart. Study results and caveats: It is possible that the TCR breadth and depth analyses underestimated the total T cell responses.

Treatment: some 20 received Ad26.COV2.S at low or high dose, single or two shots; about 5 received placebo; per-sample allocation not given. It was on day 63 after the first vaccine or placebo injection that samples were taken. The donor was a Boston adult aged 18-55 years. With respect to this clone: Its antigen is unknown.

Profiled with immunoSEQ multiplex PCR; TCRdb holds only in-frame clones, not every one. The table lists roughly 500,000 clones, about 91% of them singletons. The TCR comes from a person between 18 and 65 years old who received the Ad26.COV2.S COVID-19 vaccine or a placebo. Sample: peripheral blood, taken in a trial of Ad26.COV2.S vaccine versus placebo.

As DNA, the CDR3 is TGTGCCAGCAAATCTCCTGGTGTAAGCACAGATACGCAGTATTTT. This translates into CASKSPGVSTDTQYF. The chain combines TRBV11-3 with TRBJ2-3; no firm D call. The CDR3 contains 15 residues. CDR1 is SGHNT and CDR2 is YENEEA in the germline V gene. Between the trimmed V and J ends, which lost 7 bases and 0 bases, there was a span of 14 bases.